The rows below give T cell receptor beta chains drawn from one sample of a study of T cells in Graves' hyperthyroidism and ophthalmopathy. TCRdb called the multiplex PCR reads again in MiXCR, with one record for every CDR3 protein. The data hold 530,000 or so distinct CDR3 sequences, with around 45% observed a single time. Sequencing was carried out using peripheral blood or thyroid tissue (not recorded which). The receptor set was obtained from a woman aged 18-29 years with Graves' hyperthyroidism. Both conserved end residues are part of each CDR3. A D gene is named only where the DNA matches it firmly. The size of a clone is reported for some rows only, either as once, few or many, or as a class for expanded clones.

V	D	J	size	CDR3	DNA
TRBV7-2	NA	TRBJ1-6	many	CASSLELGDSPLHF	TGTGCCAGCAGCTTAGAACTCGGGGATTCACCCCTCCACTTT
TRBV10-1	NA	TRBJ1-2	NA	CASSEPQIYGYTF	TGCGCCAGCAGTGAACCACAGATCTATGGCTACACCTTC
TRBV7-9	NA	TRBJ1-5	once	CASSAAGFNQPQHF	TGTGCCAGCAGCGCTGCAGGCTTCAATCAGCCCCAGCATTTT
TRBV7-9	NA	TRBJ2-7	few	CASSQVLRFRRSWAYEQYF	TGTGCCAGCAGCCAAGTCCTGCGCTTTAGACGTTCTTGGGCCTACGAGCAGTACTTC
TRBV4-2	NA	TRBJ2-6	NA	CASSIEAGANVLTF	TGTGCCAGTAGTATCGAGGCCGGGGCCAACGTCCTGACTTTC
TRBV2	TRBD1	TRBJ1-6	many	CASKATGPSPLHF	TGTGCCAGCAAGGCGACAGGGCCTTCACCCCTCCACTTT
TRBV6-1	TRBD2	TRBJ2-7	few	CASSEAREWTYEQYF	TGTGCCAGCAGTGAAGCGCGGGAGTGGACCTACGAGCAGTACTTC
TRBV7-2	NA	TRBJ1-4	many	CASSSSISGEKLFF	TGTGCCAGCAGCTCGTCTATCAGTGGTGAAAAACTGTTTTTT
TRBV2	TRBD1	TRBJ2-7	NA	CASSDSGTGGNEQYF	TGTGCCAGCAGCGACTCGGGGACAGGGGGCAATGAGCAGTACTTC
TRBV6-6	NA	TRBJ1-2	NA	CASSYGSGGGYTF	TGTGCCAGCAGTTACGGTAGTGGGGGGGGCTACACCTTC
TRBV10-2	NA	TRBJ1-6	NA	CASRAMRGRNNSPLHF	TGCGCCAGCAGAGCCATGAGGGGCAGGAATAATTCACCCCTCCACTTT
TRBV9	TRBD1	TRBJ1-2	few	CASSPPAGGRYGYTF	TGTGCCAGCTCACCACCCGCAGGGGGCCGCTATGGCTACACCTTC
TRBV4-2	TRBD1	TRBJ1-4	many	CASSQVGQADEKLFF	TGTGCCAGCAGCCAAGTCGGACAGGCTGATGAAAAACTGTTTTTT
TRBV7-2	NA	TRBJ2-7	NA	CASRWTVFTGEEQYF	TGTGCCAGCAGGTGGACAGTCTTCACCGGGGAAGAGCAGTACTTC
TRBV2	NA	TRBJ1-1	many	CASSEGIFTEAFF	TGTGCCAGCAGTGAGGGCATCTTCACTGAAGCTTTCTTT
TRBV16	NA	TRBJ1-5	many	CASSHLYVSNQPQHF	TGTGCCAGCAGCCACCTTTATGTTAGCAATCAGCCCCAGCATTTT
TRBV9	NA	TRBJ2-3	NA	CASSAITDTQYF	TGTGCCAGCAGCGCGATAACAGATACGCAGTATTTT
TRBV20-1	NA	TRBJ2-7	NA	CSAREGGGPLYEQYF	TGCAGTGCTAGGGAGGGAGGGGGCCCCCTTTACGAGCAGTACTTC
TRBV2	NA	TRBJ2-7	NA	CASSETGRFGDEQYF	TGTGCCAGCAGTGAAACAGGGAGGTTTGGAGACGAGCAGTACTTC
TRBV19	NA	TRBJ2-2	many	CASSQTNTGELFF	TGTGCCAGTAGTCAGACGAACACCGGGGAGCTGTTTTTT
TRBV25-1	TRBD1	TRBJ1-6	once	CASSFYGGTGNSPLHF	TGTGCCAGCAGCTTCTACGGCGGGACAGGAAATTCACCCCTCCACTTT
TRBV4-1	NA	TRBJ1-5	few	CASSQDHEDSNQPQHF	TGCGCCAGCAGCCAAGATCACGAAGATAGCAATCAGCCCCAGCATTTT
TRBV7-9	TRBD2	TRBJ2-5	NA	CASSSWVAGGTQYF	TGTGCCAGCAGTTCATGGGTAGCGGGAGGGACCCAGTACTTC
TRBV6-6	NA	TRBJ1-1	NA	CASSPSDTEAFF	TGTGCCAGCAGTCCTAGCGACACTGAAGCTTTCTTT
TRBV14	NA	TRBJ2-7	NA	CASSTGIPYEQYF	TGTGCCAGCAGCACAGGCATCCCCTACGAGCAGTACTTC
TRBV19	NA	TRBJ1-2	few	CASSTAARSYTF	TGTGCCAGTAGTACCGCAGCGAGGAGCTACACCTTC
TRBV18	TRBD2	TRBJ2-7	NA	CASSPGSGMHEQYF	TGTGCCAGCTCACCAGGTAGCGGGATGCACGAGCAGTACTTC
TRBV25-1	NA	TRBJ1-1	many	CASRASGGMWAFF	TGTGCCAGCAGAGCCTCGGGGGGGATGTGGGCTTTCTTT
TRBV7-3	NA	TRBJ2-1	many	CASSLIGSSYNEQFF	TGTGCCAGCAGCTTAATTGGGAGCTCCTACAATGAGCAGTTCTTC
TRBV20-1	TRBD1	TRBJ1-1	NA	CSAREGGDRVLLRTEAFF	TGCAGTGCTAGGGAGGGAGGCGACAGGGTATTATTGAGGACTGAAGCTTTCTTT
TRBV19	TRBD2	TRBJ2-7	many	CASSPTGTSAIYEQYF	TGTGCCAGTAGTCCGACCGGGACTAGCGCGATCTACGAGCAGTACTTC
TRBV19	NA	TRBJ2-2	many	CASSIGLDTGELFF	TGTGCCAGTAGTATAGGCTTGGACACCGGGGAGCTGTTTTTT
TRBV25-1	NA	TRBJ1-2	NA	CARETTNYGYTF	TGTGCTAGAGAGACTACTAACTATGGCTACACCTTC
TRBV7-6	NA	TRBJ1-5	NA	CASSILAGGRPQHF	TGTGCCAGCAGCATACTAGCGGGAGGTCGGCCCCAGCATTTT
TRBV12-3/TRBV12-4	TRBD1	TRBJ1-6	NA	CASSHGTAWWNSPLHF	TGTGCCAGCAGCCACGGGACAGCGTGGTGGAATTCACCCCTCCACTTT
TRBV20-1	NA	TRBJ1-6	many	CSARPDSLNSPLHF	TGCAGTGCTAGACCGGACAGCCTCAATTCACCCCTCCACTTT
TRBV20-1	NA	TRBJ2-7	many	CSARGLGTAYEQYF	TGCAGTGCTAGAGGTCTAGGGACGGCCTACGAGCAGTACTTC
TRBV20-1	NA	TRBJ1-3	many	CSARDGASYSGNTIYF	TGCAGTGCTAGAGACGGGGCCTCCTACTCTGGAAACACCATATATTTT
TRBV20-1	NA	TRBJ1-4	NA	CSAREAGGRRNEKLFF	TGCAGTGCTAGAGAGGCTGGGGGCCGCCGCAATGAAAAACTGTTTTTT
TRBV4-1	TRBD2	TRBJ2-7	many	CASSQTGTSSYEQYF	TGCGCCAGCAGCCAGACCGGGACTAGCAGCTACGAGCAGTACTTC
TRBV18	NA	TRBJ2-7	NA	CASSPRVIGWGVEQYF	TGTGCCAGCTCACCGAGAGTAATCGGGTGGGGCGTGGAGCAGTACTTC
TRBV15	NA	TRBJ2-4	NA	CATSRDGNSGGIQYF	TGTGCCACCAGCAGAGATGGGAACAGCGGTGGCATTCAGTACTTC
TRBV4-1	NA	TRBJ1-1	many	CASSQPGPPRTEAFF	TGCGCCAGCAGCCAACCTGGGCCACCGAGGACTGAAGCTTTCTTT
TRBV6-5	TRBD1	TRBJ1-2	few	CASSYTRDRADYGYTF	TGTGCCAGCAGTTACACCCGGGACAGGGCGGACTATGGCTACACCTTC
TRBV29-1	TRBD2	TRBJ2-2	many	CSVSGTSGWELFF	TGCAGCGTTTCCGGGACTAGCGGGTGGGAGCTGTTTTTT
TRBV6-5	TRBD1	TRBJ2-7	many	CASSYSRQGYEQYF	TGTGCCAGCAGTTACTCGCGACAGGGGTACGAGCAGTACTTC
TRBV7-9	NA	TRBJ1-5	once	CASRPLRETGGNQPQHF	TGTGCCAGCAGACCGCTCAGGGAGACTGGTGGCAATCAGCCCCAGCATTTT
TRBV9	NA	TRBJ2-6	few	CASSVAASGANVLTF	TGTGCCAGCAGCGTAGCCGCCTCTGGGGCCAACGTCCTGACTTTC